This T cell receptor (beta chain) appears in the sequencing data of a study of blood T cell repertoires in COVID-19. For the study at large: COVID-19 samples from acute and convalescent phases originated in the United States, Italy and Spain.

Per the study methods: Reference gene primers were amplified, and this amplification served to estimate nucleated cell counts. Repertoires were generated with immunoSEQ multiplex PCR, while TCRdb's copy carries only in-frame clones and drops some. V, J and clone size reflect that table, while D and trimming were determined from the DNA. The data contain 350,000 to 450,000 clones, around 84% of them seen just once; the ten biggest clones take up 3% to 4%. Trimming removed 0 bases from V and 4 bases from J; junction bases left unmatched: 5. The CDR3 is 16 residues long. Germline lookup yields CDR1 MNHNS and CDR2 SASEGT.

Sequencing was done on a sample of peripheral blood. The V and J genes are TRBV6-1 and TRBJ2-4, with TRBD2 matching over 8 bases. This receptor was taken from a young woman with acute or convalescent COVID-19. CDR3 sequence: CASSEAPTGGKNIQYF. CDR3 in DNA: TGTGCCAGCAGTGAAGCGCCGACGGGGGGGAAAAACATTCAGTACTTC.